A selection of T cell receptor beta chains follows, all from one sample in a study of beta chain features in type 1 diabetes. Produced via immunoSEQ multiplex PCR; TCRdb's table is partial and in-frame only. Here the sample spans under 200,000 clones, 6.5% to 10% being singletons. Sample: central memory CD4+ T cells from blood. The receptors shown here come from a woman in her late teens or twenties with type 1 diabetes. Both conserved end residues are part of each CDR3. The order of the fields is V gene, clone size, D gene, J gene, CDR3 protein, CDR3 DNA. D genes are given only for firm matches. Only some rows state a clone size, as once, few, many or a class for expanded clones.

TRBV19	few	TRBD2	TRBJ2-1	CASSASGGPNEQFF	TGTGCCAGTAGTGCCAGCGGGGGGCCCAATGAGCAGTTCTTC
TRBV2	.	TRBD2	TRBJ2-7	CASSGTSGRAYEQYF	TGTGCCAGCAGTGGGACTAGCGGGAGGGCCTACGAGCAGTACTTC
TRBV14	few	TRBD1	TRBJ2-1	CASSPSGTVQFF	TGTGCCAGCAGCCCGTCCGGGACAGTGCAGTTCTTC
TRBV21-1	.	.	TRBJ2-7	CASSTRRGTSYEQYF	TGTGCCAGCAGCACCCGACGGGGGACCTCCTACGAGCAGTACTTC
TRBV6-5	few	.	TRBJ2-5	CATQRETQYF	TGTGCCACCCAGAGGGAGACCCAGTACTTC
TRBV11-1	.	.	TRBJ2-1	CASSFPREQFF	TGTGCCAGCAGCTTCCCCCGGGAGCAGTTCTTC
TRBV10-3	few	TRBD2	TRBJ2-3	CAISESQRGRSDTQYF	TGTGCCATCAGTGAGTCTCAGCGGGGAAGGTCAGATACGCAGTATTTT
TRBV7-2	.	TRBD1	TRBJ1-2	CASSRQGASGYTF	TGTGCCAGCAGTCGACAGGGGGCCTCGGGCTACACCTTC
TRBV5-4	few	TRBD2	TRBJ2-5	CASSSVAGPQETQYF	TGTGCCAGCAGCTCCGTAGCGGGACCCCAAGAGACCCAGTACTTC
TRBV14	.	TRBD2	TRBJ2-7	CASSKSGGFVYEQYF	TGTGCCAGCAGCAAAAGCGGGGGGTTTGTCTACGAGCAGTACTTC
TRBV7-9	.	.	TRBJ2-7	CASSRFSDGVQYF	TGTGCCAGCAGCCGTTTTAGCGACGGGGTGCAGTACTTC
TRBV30	few	.	TRBJ2-7	CAWTQSGRGLYSYEQYF	TGTGCCTGGACCCAATCGGGCAGGGGATTATACTCCTACGAGCAGTACTTC
TRBV19	.	.	TRBJ2-3	CASSIVPDTQYF	TGTGCCAGTAGTATCGTCCCCGATACGCAGTATTTT
TRBV27	many	.	TRBJ1-2	CASSLEQGRGYGYTF	TGTGCCAGCAGTTTAGAGCAGGGGCGCGGCTATGGCTACACCTTC
TRBV5-4	few	TRBD1	TRBJ1-2	CASSSTGVDGYTF	TGTGCCAGCAGCTCCACAGGGGTGGATGGCTACACCTTC
TRBV29-1	.	.	TRBJ2-5	CSVERGGETQYF	TGCAGCGTTGAGAGGGGGGGAGAGACCCAGTACTTC
TRBV2	few	TRBD1	TRBJ1-2	CASSVSDRAPITGYTF	TGTGCCAGCAGTGTTAGTGACAGGGCCCCCATTACTGGCTACACCTTC
TRBV7-9	.	.	TRBJ1-1	CASSLFRTGNTEAFF	TGTGCCAGCAGCTTATTTCGAACAGGGAACACTGAAGCTTTCTTT
TRBV29-1	.	TRBD1	TRBJ1-2	CSVALTGGAAGYTF	TGCAGCGTTGCCCTGACAGGGGGCGCGGCGGGCTACACCTTC
TRBV19	.	TRBD1	TRBJ2-7	CASTSGQGYEQYF	TGTGCCAGTACCTCGGGACAGGGGTACGAGCAGTACTTC
TRBV11-3	.	TRBD1	TRBJ2-2	CASSLIRTGGELFF	TGTGCCAGCAGCTTGATAAGGACAGGCGGGGAGCTGTTTTTT
TRBV27	.	.	TRBJ2-1	CASSKLAQYNEQFF	TGTGCCAGCAGCAAACTAGCCCAATACAATGAGCAGTTCTTC
TRBV4-1	.	.	TRBJ2-7	CASSPSMNSGPYEQYF	TGTGCCAGCAGCCCTTCGATGAATAGCGGACCCTACGAGCAGTACTTC
TRBV2	few	.	TRBJ1-5	CASSEARSDQPQHF	TGTGCCAGCAGTGAAGCGCGTAGCGATCAGCCCCAGCATTTT
TRBV19	few	.	TRBJ2-7	CASSMGQVWTDTYEQYF	TGTGCCAGTAGTATGGGACAAGTATGGACAGATACCTACGAGCAGTACTTC
TRBV29-1	.	.	TRBJ1-1	CSLGTGRGTEAFF	TGCAGCCTAGGGACTGGTAGAGGAACTGAAGCTTTCTTT
TRBV28	.	TRBD1	TRBJ2-1	CASRHPETGHEQFF	TGTGCCAGCAGGCACCCCGAGACAGGGCATGAGCAGTTCTTC
TRBV21-1	few	.	TRBJ2-7	CASSGRTGPYEQYF	TGTGCCAGCAGCGGGCGGACAGGTCCCTACGAGCAGTACTTC
TRBV14	.	.	TRBJ2-2	CASSPEFGELFF	TGTGCCAGCAGCCCGGAGTTCGGGGAGCTGTTTTTT
TRBV11-2	.	TRBD1	TRBJ2-2	CASSPSGDRGNTGELFF	TGTGCCAGCAGCCCGAGCGGGGACAGGGGAAACACCGGGGAGCTGTTTTTT
TRBV15	few	TRBD1	TRBJ2-7	CATSSGTANEQYF	TGTGCCACCAGCTCCGGGACAGCTAACGAGCAGTACTTC
TRBV18	few	TRBD1	TRBJ1-5	CASSHGTGGVGQPQHF	TGTGCCAGCTCCCACGGGACAGGGGGCGTAGGTCAGCCCCAGCATTTT
TRBV7-9	few	TRBD2	TRBJ2-5	CASSLSSGQETQYF	TGTGCCAGCAGCCTCTCTAGCGGACAAGAGACCCAGTACTTC
TRBV29-1	.	.	TRBJ1-2	CSVLNYGYTF	TGCAGCGTCCTTAACTATGGCTACACCTTC
TRBV27	.	TRBD1	TRBJ2-3	CASSQDRGEDTQYF	TGTGCCAGCAGTCAGGACAGGGGCGAAGATACGCAGTATTTT
TRBV4-3	.	.	TRBJ1-3	CASSWGADRGAGNTIYF	TGCGCCAGCAGCTGGGGGGCGGACCGGGGGGCTGGAAACACCATATATTTT
TRBV7-2	.	TRBD2	TRBJ2-1	CASRAAGGEQFF	TGTGCCAGCAGAGCAGCGGGGGGTGAGCAGTTCTTC
TRBV27	.	TRBD1	TRBJ1-5	CASKTGGGEEGGQPQHF	TGTGCCAGCAAAACAGGGGGCGGTGAAGAGGGGGGTCAGCCCCAGCATTTT
TRBV11-2	.	.	TRBJ1-2	CASSPRGRGIYGYTF	TGTGCCAGCAGCCCACGTGGAAGGGGGATCTATGGCTACACCTTC
TRBV7-3	few	TRBD2	TRBJ2-1	CASSLSREGGNEQFF	TGTGCCAGCAGCTTATCCCGGGAGGGTGGGAATGAGCAGTTCTTC
TRBV18	.	.	TRBJ2-5	CASSPPSTEETQYF	TGTGCCAGCTCACCTCCCAGTACGGAGGAGACCCAGTACTTC
TRBV5-1	.	TRBD2	TRBJ2-3	CASSPERGPTDTQYF	TGCGCCAGCAGCCCGGAGCGGGGACCCACAGATACGCAGTATTTT
TRBV23-1	many	.	TRBJ2-7	CASRQKYEQYF	TGCGCCAGCAGACAGAAATACGAGCAGTACTTC
TRBV5-4	.	.	TRBJ2-3	CASSERGGATDTQYF	TGTGCCAGCAGCGAAAGAGGGGGGGCGACAGATACGCAGTATTTT
TRBV27	few	TRBD1	TRBJ2-1	CASSLSVTGSVEQFF	TGTGCCAGCAGTTTATCCGTGACAGGGTCGGTTGAGCAGTTCTTC